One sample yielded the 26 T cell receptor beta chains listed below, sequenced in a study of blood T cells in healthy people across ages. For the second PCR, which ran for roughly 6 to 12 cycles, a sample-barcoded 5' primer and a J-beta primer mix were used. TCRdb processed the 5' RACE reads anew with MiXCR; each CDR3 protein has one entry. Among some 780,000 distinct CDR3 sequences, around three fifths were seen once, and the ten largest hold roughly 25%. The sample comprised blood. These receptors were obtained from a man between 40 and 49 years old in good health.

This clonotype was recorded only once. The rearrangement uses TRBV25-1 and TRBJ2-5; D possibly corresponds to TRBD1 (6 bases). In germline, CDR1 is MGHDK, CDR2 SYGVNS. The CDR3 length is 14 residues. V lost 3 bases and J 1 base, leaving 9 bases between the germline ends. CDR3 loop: CASSDTGPQETQYF. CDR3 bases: TGTGCCAGCAGTGATACAGGGCCCCAAGAGACCCAGTACTTC.

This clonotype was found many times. The CDR3 coding sequence is TGTGCCACCTTAGGGGACAGGATCACAGATACGCAGTATTTT. This gives the protein CATLGDRITDTQYF. The chain recombines TRBV24-1 with TRBJ2-3; 8 bases are shared with TRBD1. CDR1 is KGHDR and CDR2 is SFDVKD in the germline V gene. The junction had 6 bases not matched to a gene; V was cut back by 9 bases and J by 2 bases. The CDR3 sequence is 14 residues long.

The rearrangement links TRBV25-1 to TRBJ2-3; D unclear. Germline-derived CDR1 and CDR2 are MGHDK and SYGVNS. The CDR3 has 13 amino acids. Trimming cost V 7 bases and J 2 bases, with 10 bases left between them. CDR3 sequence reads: CASTFPLTDTQYF. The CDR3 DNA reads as TGTGCCAGCACTTTTCCCCTCACAGATACGCAGTATTTT.

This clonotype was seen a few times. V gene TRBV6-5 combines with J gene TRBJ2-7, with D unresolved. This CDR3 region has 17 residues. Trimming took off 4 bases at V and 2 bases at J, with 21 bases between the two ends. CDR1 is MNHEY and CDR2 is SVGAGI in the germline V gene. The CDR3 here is CASSSLPGPKNAYEQYF. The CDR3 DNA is TGTGCCAGCAGTTCCTTACCCGGGCCAAAGAACGCCTACGAGCAGTACTTC.

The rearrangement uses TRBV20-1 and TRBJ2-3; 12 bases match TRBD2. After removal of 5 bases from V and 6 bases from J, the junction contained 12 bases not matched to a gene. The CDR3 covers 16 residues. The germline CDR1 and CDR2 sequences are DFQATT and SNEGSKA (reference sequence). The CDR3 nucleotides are TGCAGTGCTTCATGGACTAGCGGGGTGATCGTGGATACGCAGTATTTT. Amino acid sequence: CSASWTSGVIVDTQYF.

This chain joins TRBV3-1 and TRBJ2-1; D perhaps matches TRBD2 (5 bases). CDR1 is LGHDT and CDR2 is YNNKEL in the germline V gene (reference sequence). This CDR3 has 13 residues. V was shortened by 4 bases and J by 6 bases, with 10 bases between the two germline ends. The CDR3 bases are TGTGCCAGCAGCCGGCGGACTGGCAATGAGCAGTTCTTC. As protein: CASSRRTGNEQFF.

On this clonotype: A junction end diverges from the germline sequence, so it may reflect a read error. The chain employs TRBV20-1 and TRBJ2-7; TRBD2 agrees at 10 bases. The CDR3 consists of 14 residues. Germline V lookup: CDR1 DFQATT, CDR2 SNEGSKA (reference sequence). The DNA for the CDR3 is TGTAGTGCTAGACCCAGCGGGAGGGCGTACGAGCAGTACTTC. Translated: CSARPSGRAYEQYF.

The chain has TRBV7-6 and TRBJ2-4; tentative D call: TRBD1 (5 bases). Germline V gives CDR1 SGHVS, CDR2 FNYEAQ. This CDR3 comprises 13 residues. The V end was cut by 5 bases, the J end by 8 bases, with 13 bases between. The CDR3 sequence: CASSPAEGDIQYF. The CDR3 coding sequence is TGTGCCAGCAGCCCCGCGGAAGGGGACATTCAGTACTTC.

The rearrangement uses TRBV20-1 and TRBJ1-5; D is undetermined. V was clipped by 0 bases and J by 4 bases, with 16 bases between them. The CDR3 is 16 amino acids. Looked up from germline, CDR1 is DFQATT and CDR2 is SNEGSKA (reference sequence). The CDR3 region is CSAREGYRGVNQPQHF. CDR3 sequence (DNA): TGCAGTGCTAGAGAAGGGTATCGGGGAGTAAATCAGCCCCAGCATTTT.

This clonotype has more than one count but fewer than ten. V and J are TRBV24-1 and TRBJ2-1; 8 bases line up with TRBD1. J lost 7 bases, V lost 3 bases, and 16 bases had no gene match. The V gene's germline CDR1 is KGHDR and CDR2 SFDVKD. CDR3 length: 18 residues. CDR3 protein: CATSDPNPRTGLGNEQFF. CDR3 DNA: TGTGCCACCAGTGATCCAAATCCCCGGACAGGGTTGGGTAATGAGCAGTTCTTC.

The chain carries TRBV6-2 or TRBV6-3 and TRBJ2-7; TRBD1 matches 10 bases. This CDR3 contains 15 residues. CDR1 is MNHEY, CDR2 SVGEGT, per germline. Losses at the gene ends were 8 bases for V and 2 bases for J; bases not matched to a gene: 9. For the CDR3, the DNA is TGTGCCAGCCGCGAAAAGGGACAGGGGACCTACGAGCAGTACTTC. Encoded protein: CASREKGQGTYEQYF.

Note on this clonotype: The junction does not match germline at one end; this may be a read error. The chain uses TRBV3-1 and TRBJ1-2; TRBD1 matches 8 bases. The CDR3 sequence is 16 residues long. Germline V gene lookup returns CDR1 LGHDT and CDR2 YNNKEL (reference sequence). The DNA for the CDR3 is TGTGCCAGCAGCCACACAGGACAGGGACCTAATTATGGCTACACCTTC. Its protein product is CASSHTGQGPNYGYTF. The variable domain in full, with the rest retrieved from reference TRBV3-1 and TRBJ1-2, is DTAVSQTPKYLVTQMGNDKSIKCEQNLGHDTMYWYKQDSKKFLKIMFSYNNKELIINETVPNRFSPKSPDKAHLNLHINSLELGDSAVYFCASSHTGQGPNYGYTFGSGTRLTVV.

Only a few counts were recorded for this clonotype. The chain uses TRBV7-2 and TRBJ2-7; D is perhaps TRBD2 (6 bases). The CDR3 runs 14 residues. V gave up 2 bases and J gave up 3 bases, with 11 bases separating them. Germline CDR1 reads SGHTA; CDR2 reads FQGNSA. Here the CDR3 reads CASSLTRDFYEQYF. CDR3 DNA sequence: TGTGCCAGCAGCTTAACGCGGGACTTCTACGAGCAGTACTTC.

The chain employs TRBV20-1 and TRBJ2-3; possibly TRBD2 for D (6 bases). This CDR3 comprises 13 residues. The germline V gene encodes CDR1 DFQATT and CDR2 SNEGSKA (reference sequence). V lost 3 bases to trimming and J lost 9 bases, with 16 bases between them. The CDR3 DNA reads TGCAGTGCTAGTGCGGGGATGGTCGAGACGCAGTATTTT. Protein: CSASAGMVETQYF.

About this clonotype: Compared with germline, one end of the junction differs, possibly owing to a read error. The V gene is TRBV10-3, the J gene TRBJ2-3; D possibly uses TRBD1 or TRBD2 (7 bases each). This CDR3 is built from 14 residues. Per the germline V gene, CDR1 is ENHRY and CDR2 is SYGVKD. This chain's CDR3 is CAITSGAGTDAQYF. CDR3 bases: TGTGCCATCACCTCGGGAGCGGGGACAGATGCGCAGTATTTT.

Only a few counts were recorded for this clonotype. CDR3 in DNA: TGTGCCAGCAGGGGGGCCTCGGCCAATGGCTACACCTTC. It codes for CASRGASANGYTF. This sequence joins TRBV6-5 and TRBJ1-2; weak D call: TRBD1 (6 bases). V lost 6 bases and J 6 bases, leaving 14 bases between the germline ends. In germline, CDR1 is MNHEY, CDR2 SVGAGI. The CDR3 consists of 13 residues.

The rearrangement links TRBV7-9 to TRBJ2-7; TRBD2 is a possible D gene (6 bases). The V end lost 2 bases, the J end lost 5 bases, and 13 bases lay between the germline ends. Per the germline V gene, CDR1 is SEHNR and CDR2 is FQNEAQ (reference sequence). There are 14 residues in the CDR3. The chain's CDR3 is CASSLNAGWNEQYF. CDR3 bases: TGTGCCAGCAGCTTAAATGCGGGGTGGAACGAGCAGTACTTC.

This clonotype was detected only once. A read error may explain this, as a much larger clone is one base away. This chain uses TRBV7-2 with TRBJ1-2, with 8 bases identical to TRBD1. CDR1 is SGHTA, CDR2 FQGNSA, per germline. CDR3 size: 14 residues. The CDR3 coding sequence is TGTGGCAGCAGCCTAACCCGACAGGGGCGCGGCTACACCTTC. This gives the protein CGSSLTRQGRGYTF.

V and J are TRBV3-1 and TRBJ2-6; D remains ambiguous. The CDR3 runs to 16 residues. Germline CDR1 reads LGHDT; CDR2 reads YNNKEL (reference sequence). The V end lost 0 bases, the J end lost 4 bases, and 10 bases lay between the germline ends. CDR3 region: CASSQDLVAGANVLTF. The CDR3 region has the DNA TGTGCCAGCAGCCAAGATTTAGTCGCGGGGGCCAACGTCCTGACTTTC.

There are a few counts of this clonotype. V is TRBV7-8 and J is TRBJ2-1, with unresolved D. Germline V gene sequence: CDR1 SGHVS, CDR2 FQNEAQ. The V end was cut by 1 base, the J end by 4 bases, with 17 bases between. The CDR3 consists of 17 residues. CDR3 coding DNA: TGTGCCAGCAGCTTAGTCGCAGCCGGAAACCAATACAATGAGCAGTTCTTC. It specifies CASSLVAAGNQYNEQFF. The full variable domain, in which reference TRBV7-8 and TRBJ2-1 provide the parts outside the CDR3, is GAGVSQSPRYKVAKRGQDVALRCDPISGHVSLFWYQQALGQGPEFLTYFQNEAQLDKSGLPSDRFFAERPEGSVSTLKIQRTQQEDSAVYLCASSLVAAGNQYNEQFFGPGTRLTVL.

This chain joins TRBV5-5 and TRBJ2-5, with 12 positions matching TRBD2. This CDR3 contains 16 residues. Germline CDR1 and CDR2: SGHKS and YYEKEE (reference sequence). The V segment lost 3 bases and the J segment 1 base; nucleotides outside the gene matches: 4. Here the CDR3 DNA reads TGTGCCAGCAGCTCGGAACTAGCGGGGGGCCAAGAGACCCAGTACTTC. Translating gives CASSSELAGGQETQYF.

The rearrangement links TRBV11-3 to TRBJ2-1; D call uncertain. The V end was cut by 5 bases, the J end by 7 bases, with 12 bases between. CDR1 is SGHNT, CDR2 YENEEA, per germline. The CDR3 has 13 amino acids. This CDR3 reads CASSLTANNEQFF. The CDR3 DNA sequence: TGTGCCAGCAGCCTCACCGCCAATAATGAGCAGTTCTTC.

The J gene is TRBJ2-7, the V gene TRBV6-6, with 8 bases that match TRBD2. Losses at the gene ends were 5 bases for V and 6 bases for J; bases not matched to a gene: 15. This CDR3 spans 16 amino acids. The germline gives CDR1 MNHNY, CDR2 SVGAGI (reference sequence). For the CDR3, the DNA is TGTGCCAGCAGTCCGGGAGGGCGTGGTTCTGGTGTCGAGCAGTACTTC. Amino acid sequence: CASSPGGRGSGVEQYF.

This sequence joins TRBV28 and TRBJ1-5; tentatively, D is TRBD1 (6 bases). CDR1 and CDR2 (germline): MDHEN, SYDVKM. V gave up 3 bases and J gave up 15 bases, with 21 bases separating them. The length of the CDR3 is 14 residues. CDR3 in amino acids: CASSFGGGGPVGHF. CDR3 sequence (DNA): TGTGCCAGCAGTTTTGGGGGGGGCGGACCGGTAGGGCATTTT.

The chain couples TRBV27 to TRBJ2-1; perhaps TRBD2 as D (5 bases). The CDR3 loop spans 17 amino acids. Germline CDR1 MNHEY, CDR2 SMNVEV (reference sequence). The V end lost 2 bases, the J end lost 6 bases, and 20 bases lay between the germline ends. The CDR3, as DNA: TGTGCCAGCAGTTTAACACGAACACCAGACTACCCCAATGAGCAGTTCTTC. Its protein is CASSLTRTPDYPNEQFF.

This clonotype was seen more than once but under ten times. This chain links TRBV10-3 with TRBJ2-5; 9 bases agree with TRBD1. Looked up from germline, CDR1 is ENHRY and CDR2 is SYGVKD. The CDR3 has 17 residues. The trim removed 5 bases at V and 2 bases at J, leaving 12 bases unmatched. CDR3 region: CAISSGTGSMGQETQYF. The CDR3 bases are TGTGCCATCAGTTCCGGGACAGGGTCAATGGGGCAAGAGACCCAGTACTTC.